This T cell receptor (beta chain) was recovered during a study of PD-1 blockade in classical Hodgkin lymphoma. Sequencing used immunoSEQ multiplex PCR; TCRdb keeps in-frame clones, though not all of them. This sample yields roughly 13,000 clones, of which roughly 78% are seen a single time; over 20% belongs to the top ten. Each patient experienced a relapse that followed autologous stem cell transplantation, and brentuximab vedotin exposure varied. The CDR3 has 13 amino acids. Unmatched junction bases numbered 2, after V lost 4 bases and J lost 3 bases. Germline CDR1 SGHRS, CDR2 YFSETQ. This clonotype was obtained from a human donor with classical Hodgkin lymphoma. Sequencing was performed on peripheral blood mononuclear cells (PBMCs), taken before the second cycle of nivolumab. The chain uses TRBV5-1 and TRBJ1-2; 8 bases fit TRBD1. CDR3 DNA sequence: TGCGCCAGCAGCCAGACAGGGGACTATGGCTACACCTTC. Translating gives CASSQTGDYGYTF.